Described below is a single T cell receptor (beta chain) sequence and its context. This clonotype was seen many times. This receptor's antigen is unknown. Per-base qualities were not stored, and no clone one base away is much larger. The data originate from a study of T cells after yellow fever vaccination (dated by TCRdb to about 2019). About the investigation overall: The SMART-Seq v4 Ultra Low Input RNA kit was used to prepare libraries from fractions with low cell numbers. The cohort comprised two healthy male donors, one aged 18 to 30 and one aged 30 to 40 years. To follow T-cell clones before and after both primary and booster YFV17D yellow fever vaccination, bulk TCR alpha and beta repertoires underwent longitudinal sequencing. Blood was collected at multiple timepoints before and after primary and secondary immunization, and bulk PBMC replicates and cell subsets were isolated.

CDR1 and CDR2, per the germline V gene (reference sequence), are DFQATT and SNEGSKA. V is cut by 4 bases and J by 1 base, and the space between the germline ends is 13 bases. The CDR3 holds 14 amino acids from the cysteine to the phenylalanine. CDR3 DNA only is kept here, 42 bases in frame from base 1. In light of the paper, this sample's treatment or condition label describes: live attenuated yellow fever vaccine strain. Two biological replicates of bulk PBMCs were collected at each blood-draw timepoint. PBMCs were isolated from peripheral blood using a standard Ficoll-Paque protocol. TriZol was used to extract RNA from bulk PBMCs, CD4 and CD8 fractions, and dextramer-positive and dextramer-negative fractions. Synthesis of TCR cDNA relied on 5'RACE template switching, a step that introduced a universal primer site along with unique molecular identifiers. Priming of cDNA synthesis was performed from both the TCR alpha and TCR beta constant segments. Library amplification used two PCR steps, and the second PCR step added sample barcodes and sequencing adapters. Sequencing of libraries was performed on Illumina HiSeq 2500 (2x100 bp) or NovaSeq (2x150 bp). The paper's processing steps were these. Reads were demultiplexed and collapsed into UMI consensus sequences with MIGEC, and V(D)J alignment was performed with MiXCR. Clonotypes responding to the vaccine were identified with edgeR on replicate PBMC samples, with the criteria of FDR below 0.01 and a log2 fold change above 5 up to day 15. Bulk clonotypes were assigned CD4 or CD8 identity according to which sequenced CD4 or CD8 repertoire held them at higher abundance. TCRdb handled the public reads itself, with Q25 trimming in fastp and clone calling in MiXCR, and kept productive beta chains. Each entry is one CDR3 protein sequence, shown with its most common DNA and genes. TCRdb, not the original authors, processed these V and J calls. In all, the sample holds around 310,000 distinct CDR3 sequences, and 7.5% to 9% of those were seen once. Approximately 19% of the sample is in the top ten clones.

Broad study findings and their caveats: Most clones expanded after primary vaccination were re-detected after the booster (almost 98% of CD4 and around 88% of CD8), suggesting broad memory maintenance. Because abundant contaminating clonotypes from the bulk population could be contained in FACS-sorted repertoires, computational filtering was required. Because only a couple of donors were included in the study, the extent to which the findings can be generalized is limited. A small fraction of clonotypes showed up in both the CD4 and CD8 compartments, probably as a result of convergent recombination. The secondary T-cell response was weaker than the primary response but faster, peaking on day 5 instead of day 15.

The sample here was PBMCs, taken on the day of the first yellow fever vaccination. The origin of this receptor is a man younger than 35 who received the YFV17D yellow fever vaccine. The V and J genes are TRBV20-1 and TRBJ2-5; matching of 5 bases hints at TRBD2 as the D gene. In nucleotide form, the sequence is TGCAGTGCTACGCATCTCCGGGGCCAAGAGACCCAGTACTTC. Translation gives CSATHLRGQETQYF.